This T cell receptor (beta chain) appears in the sequencing data of a study of blood T cell repertoires in COVID-19. Clones were read by immunoSEQ multiplex PCR, and TCRdb kept only the in-frame ones, dropping some. The sample records 30,000 to 35,000 clones, approximately 88% being singletons. The CDR3 is 15 amino acids. Trimming removed 3 bases at V and 4 bases at J, with 14 bases between. From germline, CDR1 is KGHDR and CDR2 SFDVKD. This sequence originates from a woman between 40 and 50 years old with active or convalescent COVID-19. This chain joins TRBV24-1 and TRBJ2-5; D possibly corresponds to TRBD1 (6 bases). Input material: peripheral blood. The CDR3 sequence: CATSDNRVTGETQYF. In DNA, the CDR3 is TGTGCCACCAGTGATAACAGGGTTACGGGAGAGACCCAGTACTTC.